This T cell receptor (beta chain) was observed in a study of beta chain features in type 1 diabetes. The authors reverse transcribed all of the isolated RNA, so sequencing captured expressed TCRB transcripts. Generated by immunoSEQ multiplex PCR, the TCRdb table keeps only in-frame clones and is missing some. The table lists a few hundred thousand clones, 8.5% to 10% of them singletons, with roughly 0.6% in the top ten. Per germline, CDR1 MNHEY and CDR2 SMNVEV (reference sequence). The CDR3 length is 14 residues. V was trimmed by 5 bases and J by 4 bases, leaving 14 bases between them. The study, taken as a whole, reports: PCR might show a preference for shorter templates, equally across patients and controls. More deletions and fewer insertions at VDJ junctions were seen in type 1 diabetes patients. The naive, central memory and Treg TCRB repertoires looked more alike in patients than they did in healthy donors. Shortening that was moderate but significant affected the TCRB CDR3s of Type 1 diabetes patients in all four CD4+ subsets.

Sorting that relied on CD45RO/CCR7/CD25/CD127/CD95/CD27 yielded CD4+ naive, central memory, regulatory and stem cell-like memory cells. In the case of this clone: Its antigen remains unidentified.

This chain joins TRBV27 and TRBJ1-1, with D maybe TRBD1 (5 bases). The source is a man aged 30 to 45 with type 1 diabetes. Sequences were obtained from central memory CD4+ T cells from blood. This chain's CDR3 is CASSLQEGITEAFF. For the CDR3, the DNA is TGTGCCAGCAGTCTACAGGAGGGGATCACTGAAGCTTTCTTT.